This T cell receptor (beta chain) was sequenced for a study of CD4 T cell repertoires in COVID-19. Across the study: CFSE-low cells expanded about nine days with IL-2, then restimulated with other coronavirus spikes.

These memory T cells were uncultured and sequenced directly after ex vivo isolation. Study-wide results and limits: SARS-CoV and/or HKU1 spike cultures shared between roughly 7 and 26% of SARS-CoV-2 clonotypes.

The repertoire was sequenced with immunoSEQ multiplex PCR; TCRdb's copy has only in-frame clones and lacks some. This sample has 70,000 to 95,000 clones, with 83% found just once. CDR3 size: 14 residues. The V gene's germline CDR1 is LNHDA and CDR2 SQIVND (reference sequence). Deletions cut 8 bases from V and 7 bases from J, with 15 bases between. The sample holds one count of this clone. Its antigen is unknown. The source was CD4+ T cells from peripheral blood, collected after recovery from COVID-19. The receptor was isolated from a human donor who had COVID-19. This rearrangement joins TRBV19 to TRBJ1-6; D ambiguous. In DNA, the CDR3 is TGTGCCAGTTCACCGGATAGGGCGAATTCACCCCTCCACTTT. This codes for CASSPDRANSPLHF.